This passage covers 8 T cell receptor beta chains from one sample sequenced in a study of identical twins. From the 5' RACE reads, TCRdb called clonotypes with MiXCR, one entry per CDR3 protein. This sample has 1.5 million to 2 million distinct CDR3 sequences; under 35% occur once, and the top ten carry under 0.35%. Material: cord blood. The receptors come from a newborn girl in good health.

V is TRBV6-5 and J is TRBJ2-5; D possibly corresponds to TRBD1 (5 bases). The end of the DNA fits TRBJ2-7 better, so the J call may be wrong. CDR1 MNHEY and CDR2 SVGAGI come from the germline V gene. The CDR3 has 16 residues. As DNA, the CDR3 is TGTGCCAGCAGTTCTAGTCGTGGGGCCCCGCTCTACGAGCAGTACTTC. Protein product: CASSSSRGAPLYEQYF.

This chain joins TRBV9 and TRBJ2-7, with D possibly TRBD2 on 5 matching bases. Germline loops: CDR1 SGDLS, CDR2 YYNGEE. The V end lost 4 bases, the J end lost 4 bases, and 15 bases lay between the germline ends. CDR3 size: 14 residues. For the CDR3, the DNA is TGTGCCAGCAGCCCCCCGGACTCAAGATACGAGCAGTACTTC. Encoded protein: CASSPPDSRYEQYF.

This clonotype came up a few times. The CDR3 DNA reads as TGTGCCAGCAGCTTAGGACTAGCGGGGGTAAGCTTCGCAGATACGCAGTATTTT. Its protein is CASSLGLAGVSFADTQYF. The V and J genes are TRBV7-2 and TRBJ2-3, with 12 bases that match TRBD2. The CDR3 has 18 amino acids. From germline, CDR1 is SGHTA and CDR2 FQGNSA. V lost 1 base, J lost 4 bases, and 9 bases stayed unmatched.

This clonotype was seen a single time. The chain links TRBV7-2 to TRBJ1-5; 7 bases are a match to TRBD1. The junction had 9 bases not matched to a gene; V was cut back by 4 bases and J by 15 bases. Germline CDR1 and CDR2: SGHTA and FQGNSA. The CDR3 totals 12 residues. CDR3 DNA sequence: TGTGCCAGCAGCTCAAACCGGGGACAGTGGCATTTT. This gives the protein CASSSNRGQWHF.

This clonotype was counted only a few times. The chain carries TRBV29-1 and TRBJ2-2, with 7 positions matching TRBD1. J was trimmed by 4 bases and V by 4 bases; bases with no gene match: 9. The CDR3 is made up of 15 amino acids. In germline, CDR1 is SQVTM, CDR2 ANQGSEA. The DNA of the CDR3 is TGCAGCGTTGGGGAAGGGGGCTCTATCACCGGGGAGCTGTTTTTT. This encodes CSVGEGGSITGELFF.

This clonotype was counted between two and nine times. V gene TRBV5-1 combines with J gene TRBJ2-7, with TRBD2 matching over 7 bases. CDR1 is SGHRS and CDR2 is YFSETQ in the germline V gene. The CDR3 runs 15 residues. Unmatched junction bases numbered 11, after V lost 4 bases and J lost 4 bases. The CDR3 sequence: CASSPLSGESYEQYF. The CDR3 DNA sequence: TGCGCCAGCAGCCCGCTAAGCGGGGAAAGTTACGAGCAGTACTTC.

The gene calls are TRBV21-1 and TRBJ1-5; whether TRBD1, the table's D call, matches the DNA was not checked. TRBV21-1 is shown as a pseudogene. The CDR3 extends over 17 amino acids. The CDR3 sequence: CASSKDNRTGAHQPQHF. DNA for the CDR3: TGTGCCAGCAGCAAAGACAATAGGACAGGCGCCCATCAGCCCCAGCATTTT.

Ten or more counts support this clonotype. The chain combines TRBV6-5 with TRBJ2-1; 9 nucleotides align to TRBD2. Germline CDR1 and CDR2: MNHEY and SVGAGI. V dropped 4 bases and J dropped 6; count of bases not matched to a gene: 1. The CDR3 covers 13 residues. Here the CDR3 reads CASSSLAGNEQFF. The CDR3 bases are TGTGCCAGCAGTTCACTAGCGGGCAATGAGCAGTTCTTC.